This T cell receptor (beta chain) was recovered during a study of T cells in Graves' hyperthyroidism and ophthalmopathy. The source material, RNA transcripts, was used to amplify TCR beta CDR3 regions. RT-PCR in the first round (using the HTBI primer set) targeted the TCR CDR3. One entry per CDR3 protein results from TCRdb running MiXCR on the multiplex PCR reads. Of around 300,000 distinct CDR3 sequences detected, roughly 13% appear once; the ten largest clones hold almost 35%. 10 ml of fresh peripheral blood supplied the PBMCs. Study-level results: Expanded thyroid clonotypes (above 0.001) were mostly also found in blood. In simple terms, a model built on 13 V-J features told ophthalmopathy apart from stable hyperthyroidism.

There are many counts of this clonotype. Its target is not known. In germline, CDR1 is SGHVS, CDR2 FQNEAQ. The J segment lost 5 bases and the V segment lost 5 bases, leaving 6 bases of the junction unmatched. CDR3 length equals 14 residues. The rearrangement uses TRBV7-8 and TRBJ2-5; 9 bases agree with TRBD2. The sample was blood. This clonotype was sampled from a woman aged 40 to 55 with Graves' ophthalmopathy. The CDR3 DNA reads TGTGCCAGCAGCGTAATAGCGGGGGCGGAGACCCAGTACTTC. Its translation: CASSVIAGAETQYF.